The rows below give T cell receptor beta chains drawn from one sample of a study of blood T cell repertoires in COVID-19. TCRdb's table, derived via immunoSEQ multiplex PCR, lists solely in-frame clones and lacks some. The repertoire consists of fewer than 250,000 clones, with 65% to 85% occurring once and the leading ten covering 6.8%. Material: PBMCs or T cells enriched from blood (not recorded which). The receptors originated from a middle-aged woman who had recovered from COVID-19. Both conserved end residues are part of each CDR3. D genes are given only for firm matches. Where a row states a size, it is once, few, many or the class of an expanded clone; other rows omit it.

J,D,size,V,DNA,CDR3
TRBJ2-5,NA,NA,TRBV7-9,TGTGCCAGCAGCTTAGCGGTTAGCGTCCAGACCCAGTACTTC,CASSLAVSVQTQYF
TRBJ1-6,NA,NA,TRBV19,TGTGCCACGCGGGAGGAAGATCCCTATAATTCACCCCTCCACTTT,CATREEDPYNSPLHF
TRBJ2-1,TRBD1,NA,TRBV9,TGTGCCAGCAGCGTAGTGGGGACCGGGACAGAAGCCTACAATGAGCAGTTCTTC,CASSVVGTGTEAYNEQFF
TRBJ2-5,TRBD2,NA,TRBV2,TGTGCCTGTTCCGCGGGAGGAGGGGAGACCCAGTACTTC,CACSAGGGETQYF
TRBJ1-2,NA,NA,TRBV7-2,TGTGCCAGCAGCTTATCCTGGACTCGCTTGGGAGGCTACACCTTC,CASSLSWTRLGGYTF
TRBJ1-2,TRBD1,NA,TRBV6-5,TGTGCCAGCAGTTACACTCCTTTGACAGGGTCATACACCTTC,CASSYTPLTGSYTF
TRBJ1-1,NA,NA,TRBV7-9,TGTGCCAGCAGCCCCAGGGTGAACACTGAAGCTTTCTTT,CASSPRVNTEAFF
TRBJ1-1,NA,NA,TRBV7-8,TGTGCCAGCAGCTCTCTCCCGGCAGGGACATTGAACACTGAAGCTTTCTTT,CASSSLPAGTLNTEAFF
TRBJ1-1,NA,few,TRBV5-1,TGCGCCAGCAGCTTGTACGGACATGCCGCTGGGCCTGAAGCTTTCTTT,CASSLYGHAAGPEAFF
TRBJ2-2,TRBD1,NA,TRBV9,TGTGCCAGCAGCCCGCGGACAGGGACCACCGGGGAGCTGTTTTTT,CASSPRTGTTGELFF
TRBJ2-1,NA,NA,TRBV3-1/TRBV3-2,TGTGCCAGCAGCCAAGACCCCGGTACTCGGGGCAATGAGCAGTTCTTC,CASSQDPGTRGNEQFF
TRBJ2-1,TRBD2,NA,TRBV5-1,TGCGCCAGCAGCTTGACTTTAGCGGGCTTTTACAATGAGCAGTTCTTC,CASSLTLAGFYNEQFF
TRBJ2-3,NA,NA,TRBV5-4,TGTGCCAGCAGCTTGGGGTACTCAGATACGCAGTATTTT,CASSLGYSDTQYF
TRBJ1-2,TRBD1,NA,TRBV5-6,TGTGCCAGCAGCTTGGACAGGGGACAGGGTACCTATGGCTACACCTTC,CASSLDRGQGTYGYTF
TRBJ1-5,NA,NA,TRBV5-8,TGTGCCAGCAGCTTCGGGACTGCAAGCAATCAGCCCCAGCATTTT,CASSFGTASNQPQHF
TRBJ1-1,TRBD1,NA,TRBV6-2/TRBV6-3,TGTGCCAGCAGTTATTGGGGGGGACAGGGAGCCACTGAAGCTTTCTTT,CASSYWGGQGATEAFF
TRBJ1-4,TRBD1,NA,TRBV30,TGTGCCTGGAGTCCCCCAGGGGGTCGCGTTAATGAAAAACTGTTTTTT,CAWSPPGGRVNEKLFF
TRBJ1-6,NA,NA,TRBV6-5,TGTGCCAGCAGCCTCTTGGTGGCAAATTCACCCCTCCACTTT,CASSLLVANSPLHF
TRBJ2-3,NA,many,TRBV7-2,TGTGCCAGCAGCTACTTCCTCTCTAGAACAGATACGCAGTATTTT,CASSYFLSRTDTQYF
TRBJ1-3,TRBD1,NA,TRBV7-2,TGTGCCAGCAGCTTAGAACCCCCGGGACAGTTTTGGGGAAACACCATATATTTT,CASSLEPPGQFWGNTIYF
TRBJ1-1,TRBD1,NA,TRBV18,TGTGCCAGCTCCCAGCTGGGACAGATGAACACTGAAGCTTTCTTT,CASSQLGQMNTEAFF
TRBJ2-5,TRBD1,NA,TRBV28,TGTGCCAGCAGTTGGACAGGGCGCCTCCAAGAGACCCAGTACTTC,CASSWTGRLQETQYF
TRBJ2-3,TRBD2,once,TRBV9,TGTGCCAGCAGCTTCGGGGGAGCGGGAGGGCCGGGGAATACGCAGTATTTT,CASSFGGAGGPGNTQYF
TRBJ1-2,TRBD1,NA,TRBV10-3,TGTGCCATTTCCAGAACGACAGGGCGTTTTTCCCTAGGTGGAAGGGGCTACACCTTC,CAISRTTGRFSLGGRGYTF
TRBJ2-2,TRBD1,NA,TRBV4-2,TGTGCCAGCAGCCCCGGTCCCGGGACAGGGGGCGGGAGGGGCCCGAACACCGGGGAGCTGTTTTTT,CASSPGPGTGGGRGPNTGELFF
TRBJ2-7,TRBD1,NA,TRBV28,TGTGCCAGCAGTTTCCTGGACAGGACAAGCTCCTACGAGCAGTACTTC,CASSFLDRTSSYEQYF
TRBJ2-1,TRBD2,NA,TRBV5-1,TGCGCCAGCAGCTCTTATGGCACCGGGACTAGCGTGGGGAATGAGCAGTTCTTC,CASSSYGTGTSVGNEQFF
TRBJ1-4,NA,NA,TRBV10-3,TGTGCCATCAAAGGGAGAAATGAAAAACTGTTTTTT,CAIKGRNEKLFF
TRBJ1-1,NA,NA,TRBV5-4,TGTGCCAGCAGCTTGGACAGGGTGTTGAACACTGAAGCTTTCTTT,CASSLDRVLNTEAFF
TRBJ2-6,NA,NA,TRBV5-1,TGCGCCAGCAGCTTATTTGGACTCTCTGGGGCCAACGTCCTGACTTTC,CASSLFGLSGANVLTF